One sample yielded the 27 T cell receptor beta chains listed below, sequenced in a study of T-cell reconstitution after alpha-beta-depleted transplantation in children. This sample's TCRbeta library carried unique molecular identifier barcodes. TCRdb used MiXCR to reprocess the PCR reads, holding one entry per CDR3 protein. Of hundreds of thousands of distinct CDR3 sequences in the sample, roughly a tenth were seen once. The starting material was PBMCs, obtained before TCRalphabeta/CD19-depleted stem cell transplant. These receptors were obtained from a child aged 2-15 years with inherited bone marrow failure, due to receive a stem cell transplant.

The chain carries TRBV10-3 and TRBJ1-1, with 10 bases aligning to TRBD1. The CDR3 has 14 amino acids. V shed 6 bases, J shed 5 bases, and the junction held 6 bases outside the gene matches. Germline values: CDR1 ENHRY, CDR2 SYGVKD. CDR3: CAIRGDRGGTEAFF. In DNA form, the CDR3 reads TGTGCCATCAGGGGGGACAGGGGAGGGACTGAAGCTTTCTTT.

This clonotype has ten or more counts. The DNA for the CDR3 is TGTGCCAGCAGCCAATTTATCGGAGGAAACACCATATATTTT. Its protein product is CASSQFIGGNTIYF. V usage is TRBV4-2 and J usage is TRBJ1-3; no clear D gene. Germline assignment: CDR1 LGHNA and CDR2 YNFKEQ. This CDR3 contains 14 residues. Trimming cost V 2 bases and J 4 bases, with 9 bases left between them.

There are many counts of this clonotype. CDR3 in amino acids: CSARPGTRNTGELFF. The CDR3 nucleotides are TGCAGTGCTAGACCCGGGACTAGGAACACCGGGGAGCTGTTTTTT. The chain links TRBV20-1 to TRBJ2-2, with 8 bases fitting TRBD2. This CDR3 spans 15 amino acids. In germline, CDR1 is DFQATT, CDR2 SNEGSKA (reference sequence). With 2 bases clipped from V and 1 base from J, the junction kept 3 bases outside the gene matches.

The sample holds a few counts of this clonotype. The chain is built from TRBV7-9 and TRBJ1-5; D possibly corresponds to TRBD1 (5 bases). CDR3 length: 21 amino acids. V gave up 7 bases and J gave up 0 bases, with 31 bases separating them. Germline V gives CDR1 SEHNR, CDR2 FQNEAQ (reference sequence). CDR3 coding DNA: TGTGCCAGCATCCGGGGACCGCAGTACGGAGGGAGAAATAATAGCAATCAGCCCCAGCATTTT. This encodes CASIRGPQYGGRNNSNQPQHF.

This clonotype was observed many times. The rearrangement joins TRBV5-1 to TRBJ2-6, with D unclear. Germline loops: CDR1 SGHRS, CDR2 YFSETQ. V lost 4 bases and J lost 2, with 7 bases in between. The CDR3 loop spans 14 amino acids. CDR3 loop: CASSPPPGANVLTF. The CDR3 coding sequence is TGCGCCAGCAGCCCGCCCCCTGGGGCCAACGTCCTGACTTTC.

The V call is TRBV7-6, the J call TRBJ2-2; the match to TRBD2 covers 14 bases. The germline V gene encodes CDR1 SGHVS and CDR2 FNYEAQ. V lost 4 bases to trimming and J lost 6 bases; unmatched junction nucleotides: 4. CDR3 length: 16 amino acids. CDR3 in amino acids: CASSSRLAGGPGELFF. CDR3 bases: TGTGCCAGCAGCTCCCGACTAGCGGGAGGGCCCGGGGAGCTGTTTTTT.

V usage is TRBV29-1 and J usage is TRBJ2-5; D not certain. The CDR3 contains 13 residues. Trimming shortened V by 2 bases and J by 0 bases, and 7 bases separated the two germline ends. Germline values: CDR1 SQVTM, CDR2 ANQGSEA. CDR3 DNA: TGCAGCGTTGAAAGCCGGTACCAAGAGACCCAGTACTTC. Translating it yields CSVESRYQETQYF.

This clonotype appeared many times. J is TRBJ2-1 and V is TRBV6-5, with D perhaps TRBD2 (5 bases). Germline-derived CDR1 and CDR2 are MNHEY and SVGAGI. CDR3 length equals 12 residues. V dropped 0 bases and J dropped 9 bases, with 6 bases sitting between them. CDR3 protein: CASSYSRGEQFF. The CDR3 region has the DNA TGTGCCAGCAGTTACTCCCGGGGTGAGCAGTTCTTC.

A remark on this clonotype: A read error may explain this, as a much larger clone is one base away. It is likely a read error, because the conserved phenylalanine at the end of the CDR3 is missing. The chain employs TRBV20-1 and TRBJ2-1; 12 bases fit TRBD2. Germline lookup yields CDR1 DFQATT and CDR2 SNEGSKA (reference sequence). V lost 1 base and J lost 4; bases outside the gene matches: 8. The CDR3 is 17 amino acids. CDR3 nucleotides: TGCAGTGCTAGAGGGACTAGCGGGGTAAGACCTTACAATGAGCAGTTCTTG. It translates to CSARGTSGVRPYNEQFL.

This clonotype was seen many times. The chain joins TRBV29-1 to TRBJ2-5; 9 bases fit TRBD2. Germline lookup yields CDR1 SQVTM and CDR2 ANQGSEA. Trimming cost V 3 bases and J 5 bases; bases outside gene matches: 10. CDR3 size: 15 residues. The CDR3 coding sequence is TGCAGCGTTGACCTATTAGCGGGAGCAAGGGAGACCCAGTACTTC. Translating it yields CSVDLLAGARETQYF. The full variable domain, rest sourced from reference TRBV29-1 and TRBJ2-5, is SAVISQKPSRDICQRGTSLTIQCQVDSQVTMMFWYRQQPGQSLTLIATANQGSEATYESGFVIDKFPISRPNLTFSTLTVSNMSPEDSSIYLCSVDLLAGARETQYFGPGTRLLVL.

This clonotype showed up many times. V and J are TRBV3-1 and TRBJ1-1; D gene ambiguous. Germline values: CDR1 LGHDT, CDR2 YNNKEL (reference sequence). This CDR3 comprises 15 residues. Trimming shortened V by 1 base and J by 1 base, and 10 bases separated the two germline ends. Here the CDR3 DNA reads TGTGCCAGCAGCCAAGTGGGAGGGTGGAACACTGAAGCTTTCTTT. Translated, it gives CASSQVGGWNTEAFF.

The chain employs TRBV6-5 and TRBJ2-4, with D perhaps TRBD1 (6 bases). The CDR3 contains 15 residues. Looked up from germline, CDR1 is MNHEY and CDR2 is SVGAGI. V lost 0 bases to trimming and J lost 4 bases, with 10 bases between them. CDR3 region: CASSYSRTAKNIQYF. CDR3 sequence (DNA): TGTGCCAGCAGTTACTCGAGGACAGCGAAAAACATTCAGTACTTC.

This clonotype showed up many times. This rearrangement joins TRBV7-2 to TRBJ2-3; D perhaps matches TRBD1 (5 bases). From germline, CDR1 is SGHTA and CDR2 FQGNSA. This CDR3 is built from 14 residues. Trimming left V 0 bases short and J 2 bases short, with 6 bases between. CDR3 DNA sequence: TGTGCCAGCAGCTTAGCAGGGGTCACAGATACGCAGTATTTT. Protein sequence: CASSLAGVTDTQYF.

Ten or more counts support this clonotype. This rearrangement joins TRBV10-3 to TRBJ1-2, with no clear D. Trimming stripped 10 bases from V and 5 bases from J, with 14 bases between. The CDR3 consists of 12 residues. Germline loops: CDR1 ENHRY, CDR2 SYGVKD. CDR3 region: CATMWGTYGYTF. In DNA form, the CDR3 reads TGTGCCACCATGTGGGGAACTTATGGCTACACCTTC.

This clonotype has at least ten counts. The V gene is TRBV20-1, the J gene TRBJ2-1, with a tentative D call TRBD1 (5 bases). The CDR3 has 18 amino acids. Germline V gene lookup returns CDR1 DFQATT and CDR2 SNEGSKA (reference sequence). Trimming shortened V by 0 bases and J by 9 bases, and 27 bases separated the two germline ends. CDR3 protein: CSARDYIDSEGITSEQFF. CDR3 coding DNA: TGCAGTGCTAGAGATTACATCGACAGTGAAGGAATAACAAGTGAGCAGTTCTTC.

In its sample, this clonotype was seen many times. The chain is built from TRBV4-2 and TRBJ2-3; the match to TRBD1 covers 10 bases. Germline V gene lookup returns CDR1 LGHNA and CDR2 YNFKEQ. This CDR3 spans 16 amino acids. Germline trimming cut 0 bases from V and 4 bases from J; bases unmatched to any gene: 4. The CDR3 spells CASSQDIGQGADTQYF. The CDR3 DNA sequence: TGTGCCAGCAGCCAAGATATCGGACAGGGGGCAGATACGCAGTATTTT.

CDR3: CASSSAAGGPTDTQYF. CDR3 bases: TGTGCCAGCAGTTCCGCGGCGGGAGGCCCCACAGATACGCAGTATTTT. The chain has TRBV7-9 and TRBJ2-3; 8 bases line up with TRBD2. Germline-derived CDR1 and CDR2 are SEHNR and FQNEAQ (reference sequence). The V and J ends lost 6 bases and 2 bases, in that order; junction bases with no gene match: 10. This CDR3 spans 16 amino acids.

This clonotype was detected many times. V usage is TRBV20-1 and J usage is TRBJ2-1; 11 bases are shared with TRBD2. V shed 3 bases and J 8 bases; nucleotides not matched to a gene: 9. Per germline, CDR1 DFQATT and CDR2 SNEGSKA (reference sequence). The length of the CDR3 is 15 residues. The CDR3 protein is CSARFGSGRAYEQFF. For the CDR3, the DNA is TGCAGTGCTAGGTTTGGTAGCGGGAGGGCCTATGAGCAGTTCTTC.

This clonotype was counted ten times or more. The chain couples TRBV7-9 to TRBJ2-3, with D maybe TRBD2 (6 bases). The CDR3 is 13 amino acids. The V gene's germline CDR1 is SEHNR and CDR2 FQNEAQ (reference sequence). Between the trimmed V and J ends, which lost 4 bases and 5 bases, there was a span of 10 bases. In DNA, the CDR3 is TGTGCCAGCAGCTGGGCCGGGGGAGATACGCAGTATTTT. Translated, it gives CASSWAGGDTQYF.

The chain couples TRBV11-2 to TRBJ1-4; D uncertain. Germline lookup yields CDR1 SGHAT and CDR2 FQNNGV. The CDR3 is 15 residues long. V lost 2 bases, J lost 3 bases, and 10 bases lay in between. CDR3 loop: CASSLTPRSNEKLFF. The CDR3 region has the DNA TGTGCCAGCAGCTTAACCCCTCGATCTAATGAAAAACTGTTTTTT.

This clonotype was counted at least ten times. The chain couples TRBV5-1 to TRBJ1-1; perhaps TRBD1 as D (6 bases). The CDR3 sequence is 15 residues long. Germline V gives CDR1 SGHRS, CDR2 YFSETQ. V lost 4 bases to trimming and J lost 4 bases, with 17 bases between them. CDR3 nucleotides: TGCGCCAGCAGCAAGGACAGAACGGGGCCCACTGAAGCTTTCTTT. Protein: CASSKDRTGPTEAFF.

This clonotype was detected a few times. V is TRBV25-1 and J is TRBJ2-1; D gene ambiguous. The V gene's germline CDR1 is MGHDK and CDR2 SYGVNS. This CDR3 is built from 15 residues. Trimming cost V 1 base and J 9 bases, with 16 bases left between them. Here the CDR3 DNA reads TGTGCCAGCAGTGAATCCGACGGTACGAAAGGTGAGCAGTTCTTC. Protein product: CASSESDGTKGEQFF.

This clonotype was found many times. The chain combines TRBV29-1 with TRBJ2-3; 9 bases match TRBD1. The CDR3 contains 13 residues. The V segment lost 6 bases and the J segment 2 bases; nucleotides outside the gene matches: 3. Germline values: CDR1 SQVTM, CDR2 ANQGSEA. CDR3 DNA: TGCAGCGTCCGGACAGGGGACACAGATACGCAGTATTTT. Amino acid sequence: CSVRTGDTDTQYF.

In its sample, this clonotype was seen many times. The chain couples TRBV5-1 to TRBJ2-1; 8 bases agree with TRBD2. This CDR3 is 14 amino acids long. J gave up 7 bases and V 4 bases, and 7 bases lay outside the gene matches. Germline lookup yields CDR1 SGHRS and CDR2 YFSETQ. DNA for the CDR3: TGCGCCAGCAGCCGCCTGACTAGCGTGAATGAGCAGTTCTTC. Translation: CASSRLTSVNEQFF.

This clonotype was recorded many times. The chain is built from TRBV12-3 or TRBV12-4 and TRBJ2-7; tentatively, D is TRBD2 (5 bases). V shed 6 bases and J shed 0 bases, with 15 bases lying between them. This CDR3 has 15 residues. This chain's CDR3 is CASRPEGLRSYEQYF. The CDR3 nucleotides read TGTGCCAGCAGACCCGAGGGTCTTCGCTCCTACGAGCAGTACTTC.

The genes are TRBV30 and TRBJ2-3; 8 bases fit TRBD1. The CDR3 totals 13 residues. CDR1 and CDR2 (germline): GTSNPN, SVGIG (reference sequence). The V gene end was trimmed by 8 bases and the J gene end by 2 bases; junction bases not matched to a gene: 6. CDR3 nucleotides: TGTGCCATAGCGACAGGGGTCACAGATACGCAGTATTTT. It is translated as CAIATGVTDTQYF.

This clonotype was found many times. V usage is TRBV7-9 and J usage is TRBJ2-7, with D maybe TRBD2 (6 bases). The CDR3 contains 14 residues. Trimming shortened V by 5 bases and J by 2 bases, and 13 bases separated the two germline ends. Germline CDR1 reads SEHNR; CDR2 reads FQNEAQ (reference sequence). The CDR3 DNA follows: TGTGCCAGCAGCCCGTCGGTAGCGGCCTACGAGCAGTACTTC. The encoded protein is CASSPSVAAYEQYF. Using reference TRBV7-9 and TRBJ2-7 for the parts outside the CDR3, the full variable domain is DTGVSQNPRHKITKRGQNVTFRCDPISEHNRLYWYRQTLGQGPEFLTYFQNEAQLEKSRLLSDRFSAERPKGSFSTLEIQRTEQGDSAMYLCASSPSVAAYEQYFGPGTRLTVT.